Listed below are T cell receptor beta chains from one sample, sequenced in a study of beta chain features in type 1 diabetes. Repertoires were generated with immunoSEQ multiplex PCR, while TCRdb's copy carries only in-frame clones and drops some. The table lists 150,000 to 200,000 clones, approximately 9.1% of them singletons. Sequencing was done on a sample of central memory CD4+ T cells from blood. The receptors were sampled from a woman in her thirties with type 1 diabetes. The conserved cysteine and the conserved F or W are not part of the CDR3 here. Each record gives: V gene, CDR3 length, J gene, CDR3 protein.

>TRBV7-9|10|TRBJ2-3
ASSLELYTQY
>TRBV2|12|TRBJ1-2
ASSEVQGGYGYT
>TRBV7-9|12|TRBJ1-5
ASSRTGNDQPQH
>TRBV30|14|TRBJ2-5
AWRAKGLAGMETQY
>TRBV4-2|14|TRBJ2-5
ASSHNLAGGKETQY
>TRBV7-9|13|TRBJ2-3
ASSFDGRGTDTQY
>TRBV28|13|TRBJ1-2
ASSGTGASHYGYT
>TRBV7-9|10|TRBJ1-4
ASSLVREKLF
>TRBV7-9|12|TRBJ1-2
ASSAPGGADGYT
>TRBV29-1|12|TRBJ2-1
SVRERNSYNEQF
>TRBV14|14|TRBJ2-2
ASSQRLAGATGELF
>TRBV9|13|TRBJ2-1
ASSVVSGPYNEQF
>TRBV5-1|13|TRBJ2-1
ASSLVSGRADEQF
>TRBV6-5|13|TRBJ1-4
ASSYVTGGNEKLF
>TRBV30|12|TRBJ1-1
AWALTGSGAEAF
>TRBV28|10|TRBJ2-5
ASSTIRDSEN
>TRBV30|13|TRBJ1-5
AWSDLGQPNQPQH
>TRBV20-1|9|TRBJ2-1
SASPFNEQF
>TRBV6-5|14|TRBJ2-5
ASSYALAGNQETQY
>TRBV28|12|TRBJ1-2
ASSPGGRSYGYT
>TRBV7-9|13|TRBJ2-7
ASSFYIGTGYEQY
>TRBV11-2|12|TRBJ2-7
ASKQTGTGNEQY
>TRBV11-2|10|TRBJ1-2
ASSLEGVGYT
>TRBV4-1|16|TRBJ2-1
ASSQDLAGGPYYNEQF
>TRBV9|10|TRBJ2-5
ASRGGEETQY
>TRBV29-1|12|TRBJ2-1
SVEASAFGFGQF
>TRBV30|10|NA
AWSANSYEQY
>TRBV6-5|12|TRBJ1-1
ASSRPGINTEAF
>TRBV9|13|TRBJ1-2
ASSVVEGFGYGYT
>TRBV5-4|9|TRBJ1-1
ASSQNTEAF
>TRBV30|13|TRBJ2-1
AWSPTSGSGIRKF
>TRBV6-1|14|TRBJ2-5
ASSEAPAGGQETQY
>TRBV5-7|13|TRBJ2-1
ASSNGQVSYNEQF
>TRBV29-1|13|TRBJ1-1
SVEGHNLDRDKAF
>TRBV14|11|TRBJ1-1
ASTPAANTEAF
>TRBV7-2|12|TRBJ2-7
ASSGNQVSYEQY
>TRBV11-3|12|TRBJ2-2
ASSLFRSVGELF
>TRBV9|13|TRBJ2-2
ASSVQGGDTGELF
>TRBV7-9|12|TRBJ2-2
ASSFQGAGGELF
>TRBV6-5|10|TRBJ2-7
ASSRTGREQY
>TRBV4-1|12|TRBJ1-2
ASSPRQGPYGYT
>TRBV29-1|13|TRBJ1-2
SVGSGTGVNYGYT
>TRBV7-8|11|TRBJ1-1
ASSPLLNTEAF
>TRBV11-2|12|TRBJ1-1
ASSLGTGRTEAF
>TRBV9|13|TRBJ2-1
ASSPREPVNNEQF
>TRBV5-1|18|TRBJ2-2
ASSLVGQGAPTWNTGELF
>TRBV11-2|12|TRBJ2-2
ASSGVANTGELF
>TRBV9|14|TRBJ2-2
ASSPRTATNTGELF
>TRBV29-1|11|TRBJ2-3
SVGLAGGDTQY
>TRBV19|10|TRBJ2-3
ASRQSGDTQY
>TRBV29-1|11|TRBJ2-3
SADRDNGDTQY
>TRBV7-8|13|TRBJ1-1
ASSPPRTGATEAF
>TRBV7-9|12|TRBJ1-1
ASSHAGGRTEAF
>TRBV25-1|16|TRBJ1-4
ASSGGGWKDFTSEKLF
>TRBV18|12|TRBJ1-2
ASSLQTGSDGYT